Listed below are T cell receptor beta chains from one sample, sequenced in a study of vaccination effects on CD4 cells after COVID-19. The repertoire was sequenced with immunoSEQ multiplex PCR; TCRdb's copy has only in-frame clones and lacks some. Of more than 20,000 clones in the sample, under 75% were seen once. Which antigens these TCRs recognize remains unknown. The specimen was CD4+ T cells from PBMCs cultured with HCoV-NL63 spike peptides, collected before COVID-19 vaccination. These receptors were obtained from a human donor who received a COVID-19 vaccine. Both conserved end residues are part of each CDR3. D genes are given only for firm matches. Expanded clones are given a class, and other clones once, few, many or no size at all.

d_call: .; j_call: TRBJ1-3; clone_size: .; v_call: TRBV5-1; cdr3_aa: CASSSEGAGNTIYF; cdr3_nt: TGCGCCAGCAGCTCTGAAGGGGCTGGAAACACCATATATTTT
d_call: .; j_call: TRBJ2-7; clone_size: .; v_call: TRBV3-1/TRBV3-2; cdr3_aa: CASSQEEGVRSYEQYF; cdr3_nt: TGTGCCAGCAGCCAAGAAGAGGGGGTTCGTTCCTACGAGCAGTACTTC
d_call: .; j_call: TRBJ1-5; clone_size: few; v_call: TRBV2; cdr3_aa: CASGQVNQPQHF; cdr3_nt: TGTGCCAGCGGTCAGGTCAATCAGCCCCAGCATTTT
d_call: .; j_call: TRBJ1-6; clone_size: .; v_call: TRBV5-4; cdr3_aa: CASRVDFSPLHF; cdr3_nt: TGTGCCAGCCGCGTAGACTTCTCACCCCTCCACTTT
d_call: .; j_call: TRBJ2-1; clone_size: .; v_call: TRBV7-2; cdr3_aa: CASSRAGSSSYNEQFF; cdr3_nt: TGTGCCAGCAGCCGGGCGGGGAGCAGCTCCTACAATGAGCAGTTCTTC
d_call: .; j_call: TRBJ2-1; clone_size: .; v_call: TRBV5-5; cdr3_aa: CASSLGAVSNEQFF; cdr3_nt: TGTGCCAGCAGCTTGGGGGCTGTGTCCAATGAGCAGTTCTTC
d_call: TRBD1; j_call: TRBJ1-1; clone_size: .; v_call: TRBV7-9; cdr3_aa: CASSLDTGGTEAFF; cdr3_nt: TGTGCCAGCAGCTTAGACACAGGGGGCACTGAAGCTTTCTTT
d_call: .; j_call: TRBJ1-6; clone_size: .; v_call: TRBV5-6; cdr3_aa: CASSPGGWGAEAPLHF; cdr3_nt: TGTGCCAGCAGCCCCGGAGGATGGGGGGCCGAGGCACCCCTCCACTTT
d_call: .; j_call: TRBJ2-3; clone_size: .; v_call: TRBV7-9; cdr3_aa: CASIPPGQGSGTDTQYF; cdr3_nt: TGTGCCAGCATCCCGCCCGGTCAGGGTAGTGGAACAGATACGCAGTATTTT
d_call: TRBD1; j_call: TRBJ2-7; clone_size: .; v_call: TRBV11-2; cdr3_aa: CASSPGTGSGEQYF; cdr3_nt: TGTGCCAGCAGCCCTGGGACAGGTTCAGGCGAGCAGTACTTC
d_call: .; j_call: TRBJ2-7; clone_size: .; v_call: TRBV3-1/TRBV3-2; cdr3_aa: CASSQDLVGEQYF; cdr3_nt: TGTGCCAGCAGCCAAGATTTAGTCGGCGAGCAGTACTTC
d_call: .; j_call: TRBJ2-3; clone_size: few; v_call: TRBV5-1; cdr3_aa: CASSLGGATDTQYF; cdr3_nt: TGCGCCAGCAGCTTGGGGGGGGCGACAGATACGCAGTATTTT
d_call: .; j_call: TRBJ1-2; clone_size: .; v_call: TRBV12-5; cdr3_aa: CASGSPDGPNYGYTF; cdr3_nt: TGTGCTAGTGGTTCCCCCGACGGCCCTAACTATGGCTACACCTTC
d_call: .; j_call: TRBJ2-6; clone_size: .; v_call: TRBV5-8; cdr3_aa: CASRHDSSGANVLTF; cdr3_nt: TGTGCCAGCAGGCACGACAGCTCTGGGGCCAACGTCCTGACTTTC
d_call: .; j_call: TRBJ2-7; clone_size: .; v_call: TRBV3-1/TRBV3-2; cdr3_aa: CASSQASRGYEQYF; cdr3_nt: TGTGCCAGCAGCCAAGCGTCCAGGGGTTACGAGCAGTACTTC
d_call: TRBD1; j_call: TRBJ1-1; clone_size: .; v_call: TRBV6-5; cdr3_aa: CASSYLPGQGNTEAFF; cdr3_nt: TGTGCCAGCAGTTACCTTCCCGGACAGGGGAACACTGAAGCTTTCTTT
d_call: TRBD2; j_call: TRBJ2-1; clone_size: .; v_call: TRBV5-6; cdr3_aa: CASSLLAGVHNEQFF; cdr3_nt: TGTGCCAGCAGCCTCTTAGCGGGGGTTCACAATGAGCAGTTCTTC
d_call: .; j_call: TRBJ1-2; clone_size: .; v_call: TRBV5-1; cdr3_aa: CASSFSADRNGYTF; cdr3_nt: TGCGCCAGCAGCTTCTCCGCCGACAGGAATGGCTACACCTTC
d_call: TRBD1; j_call: TRBJ2-7; clone_size: once; v_call: TRBV9; cdr3_aa: CASSSLTGNEQYF; cdr3_nt: TGTGCCAGCAGCTCGCTGACAGGGAACGAGCAGTACTTC
d_call: .; j_call: TRBJ1-4; clone_size: .; v_call: TRBV6-5; cdr3_aa: CASSYVKGREKLFF; cdr3_nt: TGTGCCAGCAGTTACGTAAAGGGGCGGGAGAAACTGTTTTTT
d_call: TRBD2; j_call: TRBJ2-2; clone_size: .; v_call: TRBV29-1; cdr3_aa: CSAQLAGNTGELFF; cdr3_nt: TGCAGCGCCCAGCTAGCGGGAAACACCGGGGAGCTGTTTTTT
d_call: TRBD2; j_call: TRBJ2-3; clone_size: once; v_call: TRBV4-1; cdr3_aa: CASSQTPSGGTDTQYF; cdr3_nt: TGCGCCAGCAGCCAGACTCCTAGCGGGGGCACAGATACGCAGTATTTT
d_call: TRBD2; j_call: TRBJ2-5; clone_size: .; v_call: TRBV11-2; cdr3_aa: CASSLGTSGPETQYF; cdr3_nt: TGTGCCAGCAGCTTAGGGACTAGCGGACCAGAGACCCAGTACTTC
d_call: .; j_call: TRBJ1-4; clone_size: .; v_call: TRBV5-5; cdr3_aa: CASSLWTDNEKLFF; cdr3_nt: TGTGCCAGCAGCTTGTGGACAGATAATGAAAAACTGTTTTTT
d_call: .; j_call: TRBJ2-2; clone_size: .; v_call: TRBV2; cdr3_aa: CASREGLSNTGELFF; cdr3_nt: TGTGCCAGCAGGGAGGGGCTGTCGAACACCGGGGAGCTGTTTTTT
d_call: .; j_call: TRBJ1-1; clone_size: .; v_call: TRBV12-3/TRBV12-4; cdr3_aa: CASSPTLNTEAFF; cdr3_nt: TGTGCCAGCAGCCCTACATTGAACACTGAAGCTTTCTTT
d_call: .; j_call: TRBJ1-2; clone_size: few; v_call: TRBV27; cdr3_aa: CASSLLPGPDYGYTF; cdr3_nt: TGTGCCAGCAGTTTACTACCAGGGCCCGACTATGGCTACACCTTC
d_call: .; j_call: TRBJ2-1; clone_size: .; v_call: TRBV18; cdr3_aa: CASSLGASSYNEQFF; cdr3_nt: TGTGCCAGCTCACTGGGGGCTAGCTCCTACAATGAGCAGTTCTTC
d_call: .; j_call: TRBJ2-3; clone_size: .; v_call: TRBV30; cdr3_aa: CAWGLFTDTQYF; cdr3_nt: TGTGCCTGGGGACTATTCACAGATACGCAGTATTTT
d_call: .; j_call: TRBJ2-2; clone_size: .; v_call: TRBV7-9; cdr3_aa: CASSTRGDTGELFF; cdr3_nt: TGTGCCAGCAGCACAAGGGGGGACACCGGGGAGCTGTTTTTT
d_call: TRBD2; j_call: TRBJ2-5; clone_size: .; v_call: TRBV5-1; cdr3_aa: CASGTSGLQETQYF; cdr3_nt: TGCGCCAGCGGTACTAGCGGGCTACAAGAGACCCAGTACTTC
d_call: .; j_call: TRBJ2-1; clone_size: few; v_call: TRBV11-2; cdr3_aa: CASSLEKGEQFF; cdr3_nt: TGTGCCAGCAGCTTAGAAAAGGGGGAGCAGTTCTTC
d_call: TRBD2; j_call: TRBJ2-3; clone_size: .; v_call: TRBV6-5; cdr3_aa: CASSNSGRNTDTQYF; cdr3_nt: TGTGCCAGCAGCAATAGCGGGAGAAACACAGATACGCAGTATTTT
d_call: TRBD1; j_call: TRBJ2-7; clone_size: .; v_call: TRBV3-1/TRBV3-2; cdr3_aa: CASSSSGTGDYEQYF; cdr3_nt: TGTGCCAGCAGCTCTTCCGGGACAGGGGACTACGAGCAGTACTTC
d_call: .; j_call: TRBJ1-6; clone_size: .; v_call: TRBV3-1/TRBV3-2; cdr3_aa: CASSDFQGKDSPLHF; cdr3_nt: TGTGCCAGCAGCGACTTCCAGGGGAAGGATTCACCCCTCCACTTT
d_call: .; j_call: TRBJ1-1; clone_size: .; v_call: TRBV2; cdr3_aa: CASSEGDSEAFF; cdr3_nt: TGTGCCAGCAGTGAGGGGGACTCTGAAGCTTTCTTT
d_call: .; j_call: TRBJ2-5; clone_size: .; v_call: TRBV25-1; cdr3_aa: CASSYHRDQETQYF; cdr3_nt: TGTGCCAGCAGCTATCACAGGGACCAAGAGACCCAGTACTTC
d_call: TRBD2; j_call: TRBJ2-1; clone_size: .; v_call: TRBV29-1; cdr3_aa: CSGRGGTSGADEQFF; cdr3_nt: TGCAGCGGGCGCGGAGGTACTAGCGGGGCCGATGAGCAGTTCTTC
d_call: TRBD2; j_call: TRBJ2-7; clone_size: .; v_call: TRBV5-1; cdr3_aa: CASSLETSPGLEDEQYF; cdr3_nt: TGCGCCAGCAGCTTGGAGACTAGCCCGGGACTAGAAGACGAGCAGTACTTC
d_call: .; j_call: TRBJ2-1; clone_size: few; v_call: TRBV27; cdr3_aa: CASHGQDSYNEQFF; cdr3_nt: TGTGCCAGCCACGGACAAGACTCCTACAATGAGCAGTTCTTC
d_call: .; j_call: TRBJ2-7; clone_size: .; v_call: TRBV12-3/TRBV12-4; cdr3_aa: CASRAESYEQYF; cdr3_nt: TGTGCCAGCAGGGCAGAATCCTACGAGCAGTACTTC
d_call: .; j_call: TRBJ1-2; clone_size: .; v_call: TRBV9; cdr3_aa: CASSRDPPRIYGYTF; cdr3_nt: TGTGCCAGCAGCAGAGACCCCCCGAGGATCTATGGCTACACCTTC
d_call: .; j_call: TRBJ2-5; clone_size: .; v_call: TRBV5-6; cdr3_aa: CASSLGQQETQYF; cdr3_nt: TGTGCCAGCAGCTTGGGACAGCAAGAGACCCAGTACTTC
d_call: .; j_call: TRBJ1-1; clone_size: .; v_call: TRBV12-3/TRBV12-4; cdr3_aa: CASSGQNTEAFF; cdr3_nt: TGTGCCAGCAGTGGACAGAACACTGAAGCTTTCTTT
d_call: .; j_call: TRBJ2-1; clone_size: once; v_call: TRBV7-9; cdr3_aa: CASSFQRGNYNEQFF; cdr3_nt: TGTGCCAGCAGCTTCCAAAGAGGGAATTACAATGAGCAGTTCTTC
d_call: TRBD1; j_call: TRBJ2-2; clone_size: few; v_call: TRBV9; cdr3_aa: CASKRTGENTGELFF; cdr3_nt: TGTGCCAGCAAGAGGACAGGGGAGAACACCGGGGAGCTGTTTTTT
d_call: TRBD1; j_call: TRBJ1-1; clone_size: .; v_call: TRBV25-1; cdr3_aa: CASSERDSHTEAFF; cdr3_nt: TGTGCCAGCAGTGAAAGGGACAGCCACACTGAAGCTTTCTTT
d_call: .; j_call: TRBJ1-4; clone_size: .; v_call: TRBV29-1; cdr3_aa: CSVSRGSAAEKLFF; cdr3_nt: TGCAGCGTTTCCAGAGGGTCCGCTGCGGAAAAACTGTTTTTT
d_call: .; j_call: TRBJ2-5; clone_size: .; v_call: TRBV12-5; cdr3_aa: CASGLATAGQLIQETQYF; cdr3_nt: TGTGCTAGTGGTTTGGCTACAGCGGGACAGCTGATCCAAGAGACCCAGTACTTC
d_call: .; j_call: TRBJ1-1; clone_size: once; v_call: TRBV6-4; cdr3_aa: CASSESSRRTEAFF; cdr3_nt: TGTGCCAGCAGTGAAAGCAGCAGGAGAACTGAAGCTTTCTTT
d_call: .; j_call: TRBJ2-3; clone_size: .; v_call: TRBV12-3/TRBV12-4; cdr3_aa: CASTGGRIDTQYF; cdr3_nt: TGTGCCAGCACTGGGGGCAGGATAGATACGCAGTATTTT
d_call: .; j_call: TRBJ1-1; clone_size: .; v_call: TRBV19; cdr3_aa: CASSSSGMNTEAFF; cdr3_nt: TGTGCCAGTAGTAGCAGCGGAATGAACACTGAAGCTTTCTTT
d_call: TRBD1; j_call: TRBJ2-1; clone_size: .; v_call: TRBV19; cdr3_aa: CASSIRTGGYNEQFF; cdr3_nt: TGTGCCAGTAGTATTCGGACAGGGGGGTACAATGAGCAGTTCTTC
d_call: .; j_call: TRBJ1-3; clone_size: .; v_call: TRBV6-5; cdr3_aa: CASSYEPATNTIYF; cdr3_nt: TGTGCCAGCAGTTACGAGCCCGCGACAAACACCATATATTTT
d_call: .; j_call: TRBJ1-5; clone_size: .; v_call: TRBV30; cdr3_aa: CAWSTSRNQPQHF; cdr3_nt: TGTGCCTGGAGTACAAGCCGTAATCAGCCCCAGCATTTT
d_call: TRBD1; j_call: TRBJ1-2; clone_size: .; v_call: TRBV3-1/TRBV3-2; cdr3_aa: CASSQEGTGGGYTF; cdr3_nt: TGTGCCAGCAGCCAAGAGGGGACAGGGGGAGGCTACACCTTC
d_call: .; j_call: TRBJ1-4; clone_size: large; v_call: TRBV2; cdr3_aa: CASSEGRNWEKLFF; cdr3_nt: TGTGCCAGCAGTGAAGGCCGTAATTGGGAAAAACTGTTTTTT
d_call: .; j_call: TRBJ1-5; clone_size: medium-sized; v_call: TRBV7-9; cdr3_aa: CASSPIDWEGLDQPQHF; cdr3_nt: TGTGCCAGCAGCCCCATCGATTGGGAGGGTCTCGATCAGCCCCAGCATTTT
d_call: .; j_call: TRBJ1-3; clone_size: .; v_call: TRBV5-1; cdr3_aa: CASSPELISGNTIYF; cdr3_nt: TGCGCCAGCAGCCCCGAACTCATCTCTGGAAACACCATATATTTT